The entry below gives a single TCR beta chain sequence along with its context. This CDR3 has 15 residues. Germline loops: CDR1 SGDLS, CDR2 YYNGEE. V was pared by 0 bases and J by 3 bases, with 12 bases between. The source of the sample is a study of chemoradiotherapy in HPV16-positive cancers. On the study more broadly: Candidate HPV-specific T-cell clones and common TCR motifs came from functional assays in a couple of HPV16-positive patients.

This table comes from immunoSEQ multiplex PCR, and its TCRdb copy is limited to in-frame clones, with some not included. The sample holds 2,000 to 2,500 clones, about 86% seen once. The sequence came from a human donor with HPV-associated anogenital cancer. The chain joins TRBV9 to TRBJ1-1; D unresolved. The sample consisted of tumor tissue, taken from a patient who underwent chemoradiotherapy. DNA for the CDR3: TGTGCCAGCAGCGTAGAGGTCGACGGGGACACTGAAGCTTTCTTT. Its protein product is CASSVEVDGDTEAFF.